These 10 T cell receptor beta chains were all obtained from the same sample, sequenced in a study of blood T cell repertoires in COVID-19. Libraries were prepared by immunoSEQ multiplex PCR; TCRdb keeps only in-frame clonotypes and omits some of them. This sample yields under 130,000 clones, of which over 65% are seen a single time; around 11% belongs to the top ten. The sequenced material came from peripheral blood. The receptors shown here come from a human donor in a cohort sampled during active COVID-19.

This clone was observed once. The V gene is TRBV15, the J gene TRBJ1-1; a weak D match, TRBD1 (5 bases). The CDR3 extends over 15 amino acids. Trimming removed 5 bases at V and 4 bases at J, with 17 bases between. In germline, CDR1 is LNHNV, CDR2 YYDKDF (reference sequence). The DNA of the CDR3 is TGTGCCACCAGCGGGCCTCAGGGTTTGGGCACTGAAGCTTTCTTT. As protein: CATSGPQGLGTEAFF.

This clone was recorded a few times. Other DNA variants within this sample encode the same CDR3. The chain uses TRBV7-3 and TRBJ2-1, with TRBD1 matching 12 bases. The CDR3 totals 14 residues. V gave up 5 bases and J gave up 8 bases; unmatched junction bases: 4. Per germline, CDR1 SGHTA and CDR2 FQGTGA. The CDR3 here is CASSPGTGGHEQFF. The CDR3 DNA reads TGTGCCAGCAGCCCTGGGACAGGGGGCCATGAGCAGTTCTTC.

The rearrangement links TRBV19 to TRBJ1-3; D perhaps matches TRBD1 (5 bases). This CDR3 region has 14 residues. Germline V CDR1 and CDR2: LNHDA, SQIVND (reference sequence). The V end was cut by 1 base, the J end by 4 bases, with 8 bases between. CDR3 amino acids: CASSIVGLGNTIYF. The CDR3 DNA reads as TGTGCCAGTAGTATAGTGGGACTCGGAAACACCATATATTTT.

This clone has just one count. The gene calls are TRBV6-1 and TRBJ1-2; TRBD1 agrees at 9 bases. The trim removed 4 bases at V and 2 bases at J, leaving 8 bases unmatched. The CDR3 has 16 amino acids. From germline, CDR1 is MNHNS and CDR2 SASEGT. The chain's CDR3 is CASSGRTGAKNYGYTF. In nucleotides, the CDR3 is TGTGCCAGCAGTGGAAGGACAGGGGCCAAGAACTATGGCTACACCTTC.

The chain joins TRBV18 to TRBJ2-7, with D tentatively TRBD1 (5 bases). Germline V gives CDR1 KGHSH, CDR2 LQKENI. Trimming pared 0 bases from V and 3 bases from J, leaving 12 bases between. The CDR3 covers 15 residues. The CDR3 loop reads CASSPPSGANYEQYF. CDR3 bases: TGTGCCAGCTCACCACCAAGTGGGGCGAACTACGAGCAGTACTTC.

This clone was detected once. This chain joins TRBV6-5 and TRBJ2-6; D not resolved. V was cut by 6 bases and J by 3 bases, with 12 bases left in between. The CDR3 is 15 amino acids. Germline CDR1 reads MNHEY; CDR2 reads SVGAGI. DNA of the CDR3: TGTGCCAGCAGCGTATCCCCCCTTGGGGCCAACGTCCTGACTTTC. It encodes CASSVSPLGANVLTF.

Only a few counts were recorded for this clone. CDR3 sequence (DNA): TGTGCCTGGAGTATTACGGGGACACAAAATCAGCCCCAGCATTTT. This gives the protein CAWSITGTQNQPQHF. This chain links TRBV30 with TRBJ1-5; TRBD1 might be the D (6 bases). The CDR3 runs 15 residues. Germline CDR1 and CDR2: GTSNPN and SVGIG (reference sequence). The V gene lost 2 bases and the J gene lost 4 bases, with 15 bases spanning the gap.

In this sample, this clone turned up once. The chain combines TRBV6-5 with TRBJ2-1; 9 positions match TRBD1. The germline CDR1 and CDR2 sequences are MNHEY and SVGAGI. CDR3 length: 15 amino acids. Germline trimming cut 1 base from V and 5 bases from J; bases unmatched to any gene: 3. This CDR3 is CASSYWTGANNEQFF. The CDR3 bases are TGTGCCAGCAGTTACTGGACAGGGGCTAACAATGAGCAGTTCTTC.

This chain links TRBV5-4 with TRBJ2-2; 9 nucleotides align to TRBD1. This CDR3 has 16 residues. The ends lost 2 bases at V and 1 base at J; junction bases unmatched: 3. Germline CDR1 SGHNT, CDR2 YYREEE (reference sequence). The CDR3 coding sequence is TGTGCCAGCAGCTTTCCGGGACAGGGGAACACCGGGGAGCTGTTTTTT. As protein: CASSFPGQGNTGELFF.

The chain couples TRBV9 to TRBJ1-1, with D possibly being TRBD1 (6 bases). Trimming left V 2 bases short and J 3 bases short, with 8 bases between. Germline V gives CDR1 SGDLS, CDR2 YYNGEE. This CDR3 contains 13 residues. The CDR3 nucleotides are TGTGCCAGCAGCGTGCAGGGGCACACTGAAGCTTTCTTT. Its translation is CASSVQGHTEAFF.